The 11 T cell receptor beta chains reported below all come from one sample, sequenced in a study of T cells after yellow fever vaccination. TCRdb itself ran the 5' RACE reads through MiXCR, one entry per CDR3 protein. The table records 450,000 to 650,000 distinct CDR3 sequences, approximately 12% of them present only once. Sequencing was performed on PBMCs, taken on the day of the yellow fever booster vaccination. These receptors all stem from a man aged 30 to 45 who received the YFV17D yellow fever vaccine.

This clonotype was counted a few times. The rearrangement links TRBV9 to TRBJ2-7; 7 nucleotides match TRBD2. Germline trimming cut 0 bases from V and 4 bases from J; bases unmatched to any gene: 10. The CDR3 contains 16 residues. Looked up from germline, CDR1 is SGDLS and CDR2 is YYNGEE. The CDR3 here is CASSVGSGGGGYEQYF. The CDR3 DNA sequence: TGTGCCAGCAGCGTAGGTTCGGGAGGAGGAGGGTACGAGCAGTACTTC.

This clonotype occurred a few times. The CDR3 spells CASSRTSGRSSYEQYF. In DNA form, the CDR3 reads TGTGCCAGCAGCCGAACTAGCGGGAGGTCCTCCTACGAGCAGTACTTC. The chain combines TRBV5-6 with TRBJ2-7; TRBD2 matches at 12 bases. The CDR3 extends over 16 amino acids. The J segment lost 0 bases and the V segment lost 4 bases, leaving 5 bases of the junction unmatched. CDR1 SGHDT and CDR2 YYEEEE come from the germline V gene.

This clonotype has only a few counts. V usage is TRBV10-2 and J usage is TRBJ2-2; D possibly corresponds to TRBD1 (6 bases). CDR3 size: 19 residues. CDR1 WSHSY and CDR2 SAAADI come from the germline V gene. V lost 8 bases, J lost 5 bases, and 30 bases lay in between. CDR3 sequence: CASGSRPGDGLGTTGELFF. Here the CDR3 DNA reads TGCGCCAGCGGTTCGAGGCCAGGGGACGGATTAGGAACTACCGGGGAGCTGTTTTTT.

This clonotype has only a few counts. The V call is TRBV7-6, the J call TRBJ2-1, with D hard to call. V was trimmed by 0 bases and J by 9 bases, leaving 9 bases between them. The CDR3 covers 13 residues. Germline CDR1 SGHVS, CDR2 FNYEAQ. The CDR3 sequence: CASSLALASEQFF. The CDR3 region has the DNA TGTGCCAGCAGCTTAGCGCTGGCGTCTGAGCAGTTCTTC.

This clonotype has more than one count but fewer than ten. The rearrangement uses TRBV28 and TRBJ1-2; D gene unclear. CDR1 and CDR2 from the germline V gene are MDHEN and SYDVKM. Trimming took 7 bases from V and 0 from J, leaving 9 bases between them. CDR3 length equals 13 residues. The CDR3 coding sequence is TGTGCCAGCACCTTGTACCCTAACTATGGCTACACCTTC. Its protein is CASTLYPNYGYTF.

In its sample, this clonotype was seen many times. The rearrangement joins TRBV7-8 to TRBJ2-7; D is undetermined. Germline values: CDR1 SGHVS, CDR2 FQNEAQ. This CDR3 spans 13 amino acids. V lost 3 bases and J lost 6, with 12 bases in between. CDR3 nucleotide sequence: TGTGCCAGCAGCTTTTGGCAGGACGCCGAGCAGTACTTC. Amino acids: CASSFWQDAEQYF.

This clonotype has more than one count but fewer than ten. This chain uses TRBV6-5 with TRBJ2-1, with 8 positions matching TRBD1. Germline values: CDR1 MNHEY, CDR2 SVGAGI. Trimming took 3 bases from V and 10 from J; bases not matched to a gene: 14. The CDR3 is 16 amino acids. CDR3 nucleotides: TGTGCCAGCAGTTATCGGGGCAGGGGGCAGCCGGGGGAGCAGTTCTTC. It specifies CASSYRGRGQPGEQFF.

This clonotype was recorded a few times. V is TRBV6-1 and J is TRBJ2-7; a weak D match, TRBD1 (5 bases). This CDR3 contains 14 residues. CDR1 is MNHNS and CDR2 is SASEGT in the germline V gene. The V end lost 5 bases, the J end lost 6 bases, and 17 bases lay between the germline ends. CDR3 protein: CASSPRTTQGEQYF. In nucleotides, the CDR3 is TGTGCCAGCAGTCCCAGGACCACCCAGGGCGAGCAGTACTTC.

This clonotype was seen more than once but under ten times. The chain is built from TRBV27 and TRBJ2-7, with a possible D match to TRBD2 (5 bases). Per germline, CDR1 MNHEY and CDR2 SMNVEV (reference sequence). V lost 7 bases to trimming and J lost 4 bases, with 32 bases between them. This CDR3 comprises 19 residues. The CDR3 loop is CASNLPRVNTPTVPYEQYF. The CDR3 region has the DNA TGTGCCAGCAATCTACCGCGGGTTAATACCCCTACAGTCCCGTACGAGCAGTACTTC.

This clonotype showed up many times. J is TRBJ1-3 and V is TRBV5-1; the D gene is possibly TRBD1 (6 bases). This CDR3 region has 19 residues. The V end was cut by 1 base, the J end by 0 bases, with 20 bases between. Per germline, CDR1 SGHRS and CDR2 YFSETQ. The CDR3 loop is CASSLYYSSPQGSGNTIYF. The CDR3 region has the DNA TGCGCCAGCAGCTTGTACTACAGCAGTCCACAGGGCTCTGGAAACACCATATATTTT.

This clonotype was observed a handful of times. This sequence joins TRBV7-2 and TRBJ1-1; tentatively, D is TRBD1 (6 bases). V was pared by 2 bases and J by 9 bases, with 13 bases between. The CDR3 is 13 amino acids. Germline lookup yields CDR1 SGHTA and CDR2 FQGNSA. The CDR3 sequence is CASSLSGERKAFF. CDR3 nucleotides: TGTGCCAGCAGCTTATCAGGGGAAAGGAAAGCTTTCTTT. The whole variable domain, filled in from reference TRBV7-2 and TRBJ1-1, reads GAGVSQSPSNKVTEKGKDVELRCDPISGHTALYWYRQSLGQGLEFLIYFQGNSAPDKSGLPSDRFSAERTGGSVSTLTIQRTQQEDSAVYLCASSLSGERKAFFGQGTRLTVV.